Below are 24 T cell receptor beta chains sequenced from a single sample in a study of blood T cells in healthy people across ages. A second PCR, run for about 7 to 12 cycles, used a sample-barcoded 5' primer plus a J-beta primer mix. In TCRdb, the 5' RACE reads were re-called with MiXCR into one record per CDR3 protein. The sample includes roughly 1.5 million distinct CDR3 sequences, 42% of them seen just once. Sequencing was done on a sample of blood. These TCRs come from a woman between 18 and 29 years old in good health.

A few counts support this clonotype. For the CDR3, the DNA is TGTGCCAGCTCACCTACGGTCGAAATACTAGCCAAAAACATTCAGTACTTC. This translates into CASSPTVEILAKNIQYF. The chain employs TRBV18 and TRBJ2-4; D uncertain. Germline-derived CDR1 and CDR2 are KGHSH and LQKENI. Trimming pared 3 bases from V and 0 bases from J, leaving 15 bases between. This CDR3 has 17 amino acids.

Comments on this clonotype: One junction end does not reproduce the germline sequence, and a read error may be involved. The chain has TRBV20-1 and TRBJ2-4; D gene unclear. From germline, CDR1 is DFQATT and CDR2 SNEGSKA (reference sequence). CDR3 length: 15 residues. The CDR3 DNA follows: TGCAGTGCTAGAGTCCAGTCCTCCTCCAAAAACAGTCAGTACTTC. Protein sequence: CSARVQSSSKNSQYF.

The chain combines TRBV7-9 with TRBJ2-1; D may match TRBD1 or TRBD2 (5 bases each). The V end lost 5 bases, the J end lost 6 bases, and 26 bases lay between the germline ends. This CDR3 is built from 18 residues. Germline CDR1 and CDR2: SEHNR and FQNEAQ (reference sequence). This chain's CDR3 is CASSLTGLLRGGPNEQFF. The DNA for the CDR3 is TGTGCCAGCAGCCTCACTGGACTGCTGCGTGGGGGACCCAATGAGCAGTTCTTC.

V usage is TRBV6-1 and J usage is TRBJ2-1, with D perhaps TRBD1 or TRBD2 (5 bases each). TRBJ2-7 matches the DNA end more closely, so the J call is doubtful. CDR1 is MNHNS, CDR2 SASEGT, per germline. This CDR3 has 17 residues. The CDR3 region is CASRNESGRAVYNEQYF. CDR3 nucleotides: TGTGCCAGCAGAAATGAGTCGGGACGAGCGGTTTACAATGAGCAGTACTTC.

The chain uses TRBV20-1 and TRBJ1-2; maybe TRBD1 (5 bases). This CDR3 has 12 amino acids. Looked up from germline, CDR1 is DFQATT and CDR2 is SNEGSKA (reference sequence). V lost 6 bases, J lost 1 base, and 9 bases lay in between. The CDR3 spells CSASDSNYGYTF. The CDR3 DNA is TGCAGTGCCTCCGACAGTAACTATGGCTACACCTTC.

This clonotype was counted only a few times. The V and J genes are TRBV12-3 or TRBV12-4 and TRBJ2-3, with D possibly TRBD1 on 5 matching bases. Trimming took off 6 bases at V and 1 base at J, with 17 bases between the two ends. This CDR3 comprises 16 residues. This chain's CDR3 is CASSPGSVVGTDTQYF. The CDR3 DNA sequence: TGTGCCAGCAGCCCAGGGTCGGTAGTCGGCACAGATACGCAGTATTTT.

This clonotype was counted only a few times. The chain uses TRBV5-4 and TRBJ2-1; D might be TRBD1 (5 bases). The J call may be faulty, since TRBJ2-7 better matches the DNA end. CDR3 length: 16 amino acids. The germline CDR1 and CDR2 sequences are SGHNT and YYREEE (reference sequence). For the CDR3, the DNA is TGTGCCAGCAGCTTGTTAACAGGAACCTACTACAATGAGCAGTACTTC. Encoded protein: CASSLLTGTYYNEQYF.

This clonotype has a handful of counts. In nucleotides, the CDR3 is TGTGCCAGTAGTGGGGCGGGCAACAATGAGCAGTTCTTC. Translating it yields CASSGAGNNEQFF. The chain uses TRBV19 and TRBJ2-1; D is tentatively TRBD1 or TRBD2 (5 bases each). The V and J ends lost 5 bases and 5 bases respectively, with 10 bases between them. CDR1 LNHDA and CDR2 SQIVND come from the germline V gene (reference sequence). The CDR3 has 13 amino acids.

This clonotype was observed a handful of times. One junction end disagrees with the germline gene, perhaps due to a read error. The CDR3 loop reads CSVERQLNTEDFF. Here the CDR3 DNA reads TGCAGCGTTGAACGACAACTGAACACTGAAGATTTCTTT. This chain joins TRBV29-1 and TRBJ1-1; D is unclear. CDR1 and CDR2 (germline): SQVTM, ANQGSEA. The CDR3 runs to 13 residues.

The chain links TRBV12-3 or TRBV12-4 to TRBJ1-4; the D is unclear. The CDR3 consists of 16 residues. V lost 3 bases and J 0 bases, leaving 11 bases between the germline ends. For the CDR3, the DNA is TGTGCCAGCAGTTTGGGCAGGCCAACAACTAATGAAAAACTGTTTTTT. Translation gives CASSLGRPTTNEKLFF.

V and J are TRBV9 and TRBJ2-2; 9 bases match TRBD1. Germline V gene lookup returns CDR1 SGDLS and CDR2 YYNGEE. V shed 0 bases, J shed 2 bases, and the junction held 5 bases outside the gene matches. The CDR3 totals 17 residues. The CDR3 region has the DNA TGTGCCAGCAGCGTAGGCTACAGGGGGCTAAACACCGGGGAGCTGTTTTTT. Its protein is CASSVGYRGLNTGELFF.

This clonotype appeared a few times. The chain is built from TRBV6-1 and TRBJ2-1, with TRBD2 matching 11 bases. The CDR3 loop spans 16 amino acids. CDR1 and CDR2 (germline): MNHNS, SASEGT. V trimming: 6 bases; J trimming: 8 bases; junction bases outside the gene matches: 12. The CDR3 DNA sequence: TGTGCCAGCAGCGCATGGGGACTAGCGGTTAACGATGAGCAGTTCTTC. It codes for CASSAWGLAVNDEQFF.

The chain employs TRBV20-1 and TRBJ2-5, with D tentatively TRBD1 or TRBD2 (5 bases each). Germline assignment: CDR1 DFQATT and CDR2 SNEGSKA (reference sequence). Trimming cost V 0 bases and J 11 bases, with 16 bases left between them. This CDR3 region has 13 residues. The CDR3 spells CSARDLRQGEQYF. As DNA, the CDR3 is TGCAGTGCTAGAGATCTCAGGCAGGGAGAGCAGTACTTC.

V is TRBV20-1 and J is TRBJ1-2; unclear D gene. The CDR3 has 12 amino acids. Germline CDR1 DFQATT, CDR2 SNEGSKA (reference sequence). The V end was cut by 4 bases, the J end by 3 bases, with 9 bases between. For the CDR3, the DNA is TGCAGTGCTACAAGACTGTACTATGGCTACACCTTC. Residues: CSATRLYYGYTF.

This clonotype showed up just a few times. The rearrangement joins TRBV27 to TRBJ2-7, with D unclear. Trimming cost V 3 bases and J 3 bases, with 9 bases left between them. Germline assignment: CDR1 MNHEY and CDR2 SMNVEV (reference sequence). The CDR3 covers 13 residues. The CDR3 loop is CASSLTPRYEQYF. As DNA, the CDR3 is TGTGCCAGCAGTTTGACCCCTCGCTACGAGCAGTACTTC.

This clonotype was seen more than once but under ten times. This rearrangement joins TRBV6-5 to TRBJ2-3; D may be TRBD1 (6 bases). In germline, CDR1 is MNHEY, CDR2 SVGAGI. The CDR3 spans 15 residues. Deletions cut 3 bases from V and 3 bases from J, with 13 bases between. In DNA, the CDR3 is TGTGCCAGCAGTTATCAGGGGCGGAGGACAGATACGCAGTATTTT. It is translated as CASSYQGRRTDTQYF.

This clonotype was counted a few times. The gene calls are TRBV29-1 and TRBJ1-2; 8 bases agree with TRBD1. Germline lookup yields CDR1 SQVTM and CDR2 ANQGSEA. This CDR3 comprises 16 residues. V lost 0 bases, J lost 2 bases, and 8 bases stayed unmatched. The CDR3 region has the DNA TGCAGCGTTGAAGATCTACCAGGGGGCAACAACTATGGCTACACCTTC. Translating gives CSVEDLPGGNNYGYTF.

The chain carries TRBV7-8 and TRBJ2-3, with 16 bases lining up with TRBD2. The V and J ends lost 3 bases and 1 base, in that order; junction bases with no gene match: 7. The CDR3 has 19 amino acids. Germline V CDR1 and CDR2: SGHVS, FQNEAQ. In nucleotides, the CDR3 is TGTGCCAGCAGCTTGGTGGGACTAGCGGGGGGGCTCGGCACAGATACGCAGTATTTT. This sequence encodes CASSLVGLAGGLGTDTQYF.

With respect to this clonotype: One end of the junction is discordant with germline, which a read error may explain. This chain uses TRBV4-3 with TRBJ1-4; D not resolved. The CDR3 contains 17 residues. CDR1 is LGHNA and CDR2 is YSLEER in the germline V gene. Here the CDR3 DNA reads TGCGCCAGCAGCCAAGAGGGAGCGGGATTAGCTAATGAAAAACCGTTTTTT. The encoded protein is CASSQEGAGLANEKPFF.

This clonotype was detected many times. This chain joins TRBV6-5 and TRBJ2-7; D call uncertain. This CDR3 is built from 11 residues. CDR1 MNHEY and CDR2 SVGAGI come from the germline V gene. V lost 5 bases and J 3 bases, leaving 5 bases between the germline ends. The CDR3 nucleotides are TGTGCCAGCAGTGTGGGCTACGAGCAGTACTTC. It specifies CASSVGYEQYF.

The chain uses TRBV6-2 or TRBV6-3 and TRBJ1-1, with D perhaps TRBD1 (6 bases). CDR1 and CDR2 from the germline V gene are MNHEY and SVGEGT. V was pared by 4 bases and J by 4 bases, with 19 bases between. There are 16 residues in the CDR3. The CDR3 here is CASSSGVGGGGTEAFF. CDR3 DNA: TGTGCCAGCAGTTCTGGGGTCGGGGGGGGCGGCACTGAAGCTTTCTTT.

The CDR3 DNA follows: TGCGCCAGCAGCTGGAGTATACGGACTAATTCCTACGAGCAGTACTTC. It is translated as CASSWSIRTNSYEQYF. V is TRBV5-1 and J is TRBJ2-7; TRBD2 might be the D (6 bases). Trimming shortened V by 3 bases and J by 1 base, and 17 bases separated the two germline ends. Germline V gives CDR1 SGHRS, CDR2 YFSETQ. The CDR3 runs 16 residues.

This clonotype has a handful of counts. This sequence joins TRBV10-3 and TRBJ2-7; the match to TRBD1 covers 7 bases. The germline V gene encodes CDR1 ENHRY and CDR2 SYGVKD. The junction had 2 bases not matched to a gene; V was cut back by 3 bases and J by 6 bases. The CDR3 runs to 12 residues. CDR3 sequence (DNA): TGTGCCATCAGTGACAGGGGGAGCGAGCAGTACTTC. This codes for CAISDRGSEQYF.

A few counts support this clonotype. This sequence joins TRBV2 and TRBJ2-3; the match to TRBD1 covers 7 bases. Germline CDR1 reads SNHLY; CDR2 reads FYNNEI. With 6 bases clipped from V and 2 bases from J, the junction kept 8 bases outside the gene matches. The CDR3 has 15 residues. The CDR3 region is CASSDRDRNTDTQYF. The CDR3 nucleotides are TGTGCCAGCAGCGACCGGGACAGAAACACAGATACGCAGTATTTT.